The clone carrying this T cell receptor (beta chain) was found many times. Germline V lookup: CDR1 KGHDR, CDR2 SFDVKD. V lost 3 bases and J lost 7, with 18 bases in between. The CDR3 is made up of 16 amino acids. This entry is derived from a study of T-cell reconstitution after alpha-beta-depleted transplantation in children. The authors prepared the TCRbeta library with unique molecular identifiers. TCRdb re-derived calls from the PCR reads in MiXCR, one entry per CDR3 protein. In the table there are around 680,000 distinct CDR3 sequences, 16% of which are singletons. This TCR derives from a human donor who donated a stem cell graft to a child with acute myeloid leukemia. The sequences come from PBMCs from the stem cell graft donor, collected from the stem cell graft. The chain is built from TRBV24-1 and TRBJ2-1, with D unresolved. The DNA for the CDR3 is TGTGCCACCAGTGATCCCGGCCTCGGATGGCATAATGAGCAGTTCTTC. As protein: CATSDPGLGWHNEQFF.